These 5 T cell receptor beta chains share one sample of origin, sequenced in a study of vaccination effects on CD4 cells after COVID-19. Ahead of sequencing, the ViraFEST assay grew antigen-specific CD4+ T cells using viral peptide pools. The culture ran for 10 days before CD4+ T cells were isolated. This person's SARS-CoV-2 infection, confirmed by PCR, occurred between March and December 2020. Clones were read by immunoSEQ multiplex PCR, and TCRdb kept only the in-frame ones, dropping some. This table holds under 60,000 clones, around 76% found once. Their antigens are not known. Material: CD4+ T cells from PBMCs cultured with HIV peptides, obtained before COVID-19 vaccination. Subset defined: HIV-1 Nef peptide pool negative control/reference culture. The receptors were gathered from a human donor who had a prior SARS-CoV-2 infection.

The chain is built from TRBV2 and TRBJ2-7, with TRBD1 matching over 8 bases. CDR1 SNHLY and CDR2 FYNNEI come from the germline V gene. This CDR3 comprises 13 residues. Losses at the gene ends were 8 bases for V and 7 bases for J; bases not matched to a gene: 10. CDR3 amino acids: CASVVDRAGEQYF. The CDR3 DNA reads as TGTGCCAGCGTGGTGGACAGGGCGGGTGAGCAGTACTTC.

The rearrangement uses TRBV6-2 or TRBV6-3 and TRBJ1-1; 9 positions agree with TRBD1. The germline V gene has CDR1 MNHEY and CDR2 SVGEGT. Trimming at V came to 2 bases and at J to 5 bases, leaving 9 bases not matched to a gene. The CDR3 is made up of 16 amino acids. The DNA for the CDR3 is TGTGCCAGCAGTTACCAAAGGACAGGGGCAAGAACTGAAGCTTTCTTT. Residues: CASSYQRTGARTEAFF.

V gene TRBV6-2 or TRBV6-3 combines with J gene TRBJ2-1; TRBD2 aligns across 11 bases. Trimming removed 2 bases from V and 7 bases from J; junction bases left unmatched: 10. The CDR3 runs to 17 residues. Germline lookup yields CDR1 MNHEY and CDR2 SVGEGT. CDR3 protein: CASSYPRLAGKANEQFF. The CDR3 DNA sequence: TGTGCCAGCAGTTACCCACGACTAGCGGGGAAGGCAAATGAGCAGTTCTTC.

V gene TRBV7-9 combines with J gene TRBJ2-2; D may be TRBD1 (5 bases). The V end was cut by 4 bases, the J end by 3 bases, with 18 bases between. CDR1 and CDR2 from the germline V gene are SEHNR and FQNEAQ (reference sequence). This CDR3 is built from 17 residues. CDR3 DNA sequence: TGTGCCAGCAGCTCCCAAGCACATGGGGCGGACACCGGGGAGCTGTTTTTT. It yields the protein CASSSQAHGADTGELFF.

The V and J genes are TRBV24-1 and TRBJ1-2; TRBD1 agrees at 9 bases. The CDR3 consists of 16 residues. CDR1 and CDR2 from the germline V gene are KGHDR and SFDVKD. The ends lost 3 bases at V and 4 bases at J; junction bases unmatched: 8. In nucleotides, the CDR3 is TGTGCCACCAGTGATCGAACAGGGGGCGCGGGCTATGGCTACACCTTC. It specifies CATSDRTGGAGYGYTF.